These T cell receptor beta chains were read from a single sample in a study of T cell repertoires in cytomegalovirus infection. TCRdb independently ran MiXCR on the reads; one entry per CDR3 protein. The sample lists some 220,000 distinct CDR3 sequences; about 12% were seen once. Sequenced material: PBMCs. The receptor set was obtained from a human donor in good health (CMV status not recorded). Some clones in this sample may be carry-over from other donors' samples. Each CDR3 is given with its conserved first and last residue. The D gene is left open where the match is weak. Size is stated for part of the rows, as once, few or many counts, or as a class when the clone is expanded.

CDR3aa,CDR3nt,d_gene,abundance,v_gene,j_gene
CASSLGPLEDTEAFF,TGTGCCAGCAGCTTGGGACCTCTAGAGGACACTGAAGCTTTCTTT,-,-,TRBV5-6,TRBJ1-1
CASSVSRSGNTIYF,TGTGCCAGCAGCGTCAGCCGCTCTGGAAACACCATATATTTT,-,many,TRBV7-2,TRBJ1-3
CASSYFRQGARETQYF,TGTGCCAGCAGTTACTTCCGACAGGGGGCGAGGGAGACCCAGTACTTC,TRBD1,many,TRBV6-5,TRBJ2-5
CASSLPGTAYEQYF,TGTGCCAGCAGCTTACCCGGGACAGCCTACGAGCAGTACTTC,TRBD1,few,TRBV5-6,TRBJ2-7
CSATTGTSFSYEQYF,TGCAGTGCTACAACCGGGACATCCTTTTCCTACGAGCAGTACTTC,-,many,TRBV20-1,TRBJ2-7
CASSPGLAATYNEQFF,TGTGCCAGCAGCCCAGGACTAGCGGCAACCTACAATGAGCAGTTCTTC,TRBD2,many,TRBV11-2,TRBJ2-1
CSASRLQDLYYGYTF,TGCAGTGCTAGTCGGCTTCAAGATTTATACTATGGCTACACCTTC,-,-,TRBV20-1,TRBJ1-2
CASSLAGDGYTF,TGTGCCAGCAGCTTAGCAGGGGATGGCTACACCTTC,-,many,TRBV7-6,TRBJ1-2
CASSLVRAGGGEQYF,TGTGCCAGCAGCTTAGTCAGAGCGGGGGGGGGCGAGCAGTACTTC,TRBD2,-,TRBV11-2,TRBJ2-7
CASSQPERGGNTEAFF,TGCGCCAGCAGCCAACCAGAACGGGGGGGCAACACTGAAGCTTTCTTT,-,many,TRBV5-1,TRBJ1-1
CASSLNPSGSRTGEQYF,TGCGCCAGCAGCCTCAATCCTAGCGGGTCTAGAACGGGCGAGCAGTACTTC,TRBD2,-,TRBV5-1,TRBJ2-7
CASSLMGQGSQPQHF,TGTGCCAGCAGCTTAATGGGACAGGGTAGTCAGCCCCAGCATTTT,TRBD1,many,TRBV7-2,TRBJ1-5
CASSSALASYEQYF,TGTGCCAGCAGCTCCGCCCTAGCGTCCTACGAGCAGTACTTC,-,many,TRBV7-2,TRBJ2-7
CASSFSGQPEAFF,TGTGCCAGCAGTTTTTCTGGACAGCCGGAAGCTTTCTTT,-,few,TRBV12-3/TRBV12-4,TRBJ1-1
CSAADRGETQYF,TGCAGTGCAGCCGACAGGGGAGAGACCCAGTACTTC,TRBD1,many,TRBV20-1,TRBJ2-5
CASKRTSGSRADTQYF,TGTGCCAGTAAGAGGACTAGCGGGAGTCGGGCAGATACGCAGTATTTT,TRBD2,-,TRBV19,TRBJ2-3
CATSDPGQNPRGYTF,TGTGCCACCAGTGACCCCGGACAGAACCCGCGGGGCTACACCTTC,-,-,TRBV24-1,TRBJ1-2
CSATRLASTDTQYF,TGCAGTGCTACTCGACTAGCTAGCACAGATACGCAGTATTTT,TRBD2,-,TRBV20-1,TRBJ2-3